This T cell receptor beta chain was found in a study of lymphopenia after photon versus proton radiotherapy. This table comes from immunoSEQ multiplex PCR, and its TCRdb copy is limited to in-frame clones, with some not included. In the table there are 25,000 to 35,000 clones, about 94% of which are singletons. About this clone: Its matching antigen is unknown.

Study results and caveats: Relative stability marked proton patients; photon patients lost diversity and naive cells.

The germline CDR1 and CDR2 sequences are KGHSH and LQKENI. The CDR3 covers 15 residues. V dropped 5 bases and J dropped 5; count of bases not matched to a gene: 5. This specimen consisted of peripheral blood, obtained from a patient treated with photon-based radiotherapy. The TCR was taken from a woman in her forties or fifties with cholangiocarcinoma. V is TRBV18 and J is TRBJ2-2; 10 positions agree with TRBD1. The CDR3 here is CASSAGTGATGELFF. The CDR3 region has the DNA TGTGCCAGCTCAGCCGGGACAGGGGCGACCGGGGAGCTGTTTTTT.